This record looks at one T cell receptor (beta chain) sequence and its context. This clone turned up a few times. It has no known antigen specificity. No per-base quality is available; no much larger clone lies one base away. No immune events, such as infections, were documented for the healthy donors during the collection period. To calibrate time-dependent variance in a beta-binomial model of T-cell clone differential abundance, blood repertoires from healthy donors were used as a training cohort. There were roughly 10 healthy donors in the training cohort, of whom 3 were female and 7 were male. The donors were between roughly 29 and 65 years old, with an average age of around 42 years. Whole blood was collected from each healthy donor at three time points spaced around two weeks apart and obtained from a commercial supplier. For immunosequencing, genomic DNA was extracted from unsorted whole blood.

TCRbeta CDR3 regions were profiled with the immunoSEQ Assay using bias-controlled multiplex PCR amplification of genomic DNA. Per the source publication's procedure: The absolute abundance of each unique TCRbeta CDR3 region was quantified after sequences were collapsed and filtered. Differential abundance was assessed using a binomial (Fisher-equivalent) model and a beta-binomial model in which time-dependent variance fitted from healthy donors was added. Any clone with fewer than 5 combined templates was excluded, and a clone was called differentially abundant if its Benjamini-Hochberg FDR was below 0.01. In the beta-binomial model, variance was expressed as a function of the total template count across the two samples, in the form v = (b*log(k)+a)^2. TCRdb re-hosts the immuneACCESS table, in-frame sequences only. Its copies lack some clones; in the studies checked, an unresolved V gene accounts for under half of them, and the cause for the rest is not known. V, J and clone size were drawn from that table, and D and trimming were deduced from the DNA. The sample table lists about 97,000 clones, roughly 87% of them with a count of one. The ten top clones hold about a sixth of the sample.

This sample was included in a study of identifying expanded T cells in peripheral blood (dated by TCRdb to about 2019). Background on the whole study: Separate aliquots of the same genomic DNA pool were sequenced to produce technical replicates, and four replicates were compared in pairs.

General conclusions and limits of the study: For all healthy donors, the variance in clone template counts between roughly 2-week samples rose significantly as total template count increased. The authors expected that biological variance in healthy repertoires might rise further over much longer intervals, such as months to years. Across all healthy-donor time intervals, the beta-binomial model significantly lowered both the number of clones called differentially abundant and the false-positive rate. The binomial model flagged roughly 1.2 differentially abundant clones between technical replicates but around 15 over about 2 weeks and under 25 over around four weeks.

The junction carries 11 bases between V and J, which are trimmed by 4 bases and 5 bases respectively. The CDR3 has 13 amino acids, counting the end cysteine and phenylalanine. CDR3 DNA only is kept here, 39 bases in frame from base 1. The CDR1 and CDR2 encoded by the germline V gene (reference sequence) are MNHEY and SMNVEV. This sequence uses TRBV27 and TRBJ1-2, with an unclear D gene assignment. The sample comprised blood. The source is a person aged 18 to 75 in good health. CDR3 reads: CASSSGMGYGYTF. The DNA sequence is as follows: TGTGCCAGCAGTTCCGGAATGGGATATGGCTACACCTTC.